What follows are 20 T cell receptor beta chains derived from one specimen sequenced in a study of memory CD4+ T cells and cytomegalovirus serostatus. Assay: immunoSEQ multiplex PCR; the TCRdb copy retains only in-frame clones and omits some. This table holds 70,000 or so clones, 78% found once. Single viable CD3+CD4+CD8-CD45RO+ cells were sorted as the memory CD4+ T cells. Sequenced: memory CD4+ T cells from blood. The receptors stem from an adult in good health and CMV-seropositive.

CDR3 nucleotide sequence: TGTGCCAGCAGTGAAGACGATTTCTACGAGCAGTACTTC. Its protein product is CASSEDDFYEQYF. The chain is built from TRBV6-1 and TRBJ2-7; D is unresolved. There are 13 residues in the CDR3. Germline V gene data show CDR1 as MNHNS and CDR2 as SASEGT. Trimming left V 1 base short and J 3 bases short, with 7 bases between.

The chain's CDR3 is CASSLDAQYYGYTF. The CDR3 DNA is TGTGCCAGCAGCTTAGATGCACAGTACTATGGCTACACCTTC. The chain joins TRBV7-2 to TRBJ1-2; D is uncertain. This CDR3 is 14 amino acids long. The germline V gene encodes CDR1 SGHTA and CDR2 FQGNSA. V lost 1 base and J 3 bases, leaving 9 bases between the germline ends.

Here the CDR3 reads CASSLVGGGTDTQYF. Here the CDR3 DNA reads TGTGCCAGCAGCCTGGTCGGGGGAGGCACAGATACGCAGTATTTT. The rearrangement uses TRBV7-2 and TRBJ2-3, with D perhaps TRBD2 (6 bases). V lost 5 bases and J lost 1, with 13 bases in between. CDR3 length equals 15 residues. The germline V gene encodes CDR1 SGHTA and CDR2 FQGNSA.

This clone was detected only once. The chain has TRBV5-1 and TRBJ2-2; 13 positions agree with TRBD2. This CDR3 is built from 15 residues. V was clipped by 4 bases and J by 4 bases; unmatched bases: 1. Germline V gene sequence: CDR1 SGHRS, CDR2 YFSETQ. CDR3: CASSRTSGGTGELFF. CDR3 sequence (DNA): TGCGCCAGCAGCAGGACTAGCGGGGGCACCGGGGAGCTGTTTTTT.

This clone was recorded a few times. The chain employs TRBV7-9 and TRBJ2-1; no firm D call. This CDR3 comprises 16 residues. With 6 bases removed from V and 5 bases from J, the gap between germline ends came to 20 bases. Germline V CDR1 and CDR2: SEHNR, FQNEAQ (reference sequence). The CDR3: CASRFSLRKGNNEQFF. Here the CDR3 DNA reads TGTGCCAGCAGGTTTTCCCTTCGGAAGGGCAACAATGAGCAGTTCTTC. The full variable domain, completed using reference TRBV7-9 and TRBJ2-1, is DTGVSQNPRHKITKRGQNVTFRCDPISEHNRLYWYRQTLGQGPEFLTYFQNEAQLEKSRLLSDRFSAERPKGSFSTLEIQRTEQGDSAMYLCASRFSLRKGNNEQFFGPGTRLTVL.

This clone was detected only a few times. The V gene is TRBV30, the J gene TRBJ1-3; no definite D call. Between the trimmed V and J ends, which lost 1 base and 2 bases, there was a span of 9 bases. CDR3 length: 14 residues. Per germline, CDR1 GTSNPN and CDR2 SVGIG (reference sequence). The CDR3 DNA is TGTGCCTGGAGTGCCCCGGGGACTGGAAACACCATATATTTT. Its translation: CAWSAPGTGNTIYF.

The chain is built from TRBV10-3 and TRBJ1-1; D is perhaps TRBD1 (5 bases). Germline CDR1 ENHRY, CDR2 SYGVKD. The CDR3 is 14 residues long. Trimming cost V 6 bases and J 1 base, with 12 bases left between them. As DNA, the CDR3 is TGTGCCATCAGCCGGGACGGTGGGAACACTGAAGCTTTCTTT. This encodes CAISRDGGNTEAFF.

The CDR3 sequence is CASSPEWGLMLGYTF. CDR3 in DNA: TGTGCCAGCAGCCCCGAGTGGGGACTGATGCTCGGCTACACCTTC. V gene TRBV7-9 combines with J gene TRBJ1-2, with D maybe TRBD1 (5 bases). V lost 5 bases, J lost 8 bases, and 21 bases lay in between. This CDR3 comprises 15 residues. Per germline, CDR1 SEHNR and CDR2 FQNEAQ (reference sequence).

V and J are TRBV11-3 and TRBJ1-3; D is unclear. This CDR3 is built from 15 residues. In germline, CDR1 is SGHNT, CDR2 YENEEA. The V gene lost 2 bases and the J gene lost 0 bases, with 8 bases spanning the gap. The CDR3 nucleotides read TGTGCCAGCAGCTTACAGCGTTACTCTGGAAACACCATATATTTT. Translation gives CASSLQRYSGNTIYF.

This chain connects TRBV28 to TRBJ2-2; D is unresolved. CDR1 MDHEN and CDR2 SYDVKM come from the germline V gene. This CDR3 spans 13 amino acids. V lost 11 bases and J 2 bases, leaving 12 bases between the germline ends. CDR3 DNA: TGTGCCCTGGGTTTCCTTAACACCGGGGAGCTGTTTTTT. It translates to CALGFLNTGELFF.

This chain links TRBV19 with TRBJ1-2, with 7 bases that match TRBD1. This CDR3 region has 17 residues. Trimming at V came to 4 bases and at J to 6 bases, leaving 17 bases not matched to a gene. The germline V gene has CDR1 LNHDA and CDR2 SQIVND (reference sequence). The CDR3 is CASSSFGEGVTGHGYTF. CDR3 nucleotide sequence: TGTGCCAGTAGTAGCTTCGGGGAGGGAGTGACAGGGCATGGCTACACCTTC.

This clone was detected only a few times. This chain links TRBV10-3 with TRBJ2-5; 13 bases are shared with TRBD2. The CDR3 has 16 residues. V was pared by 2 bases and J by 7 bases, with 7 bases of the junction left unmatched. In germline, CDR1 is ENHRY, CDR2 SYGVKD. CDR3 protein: CAISETSGRAGGTQYF. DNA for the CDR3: TGTGCCATCAGTGAGACTAGCGGGAGGGCCGGGGGGACCCAGTACTTC.

CDR3 sequence: CASTRDRMNTEAFF. The CDR3 nucleotides read TGTGCCAGCACCCGAGACAGAATGAACACTGAAGCTTTCTTT. The V and J genes are TRBV11-2 and TRBJ1-1; D possibly corresponds to TRBD1 (5 bases). V lost 7 bases and J 0 bases, leaving 12 bases between the germline ends. The CDR3 is made up of 14 amino acids. Germline CDR1 SGHAT, CDR2 FQNNGV.

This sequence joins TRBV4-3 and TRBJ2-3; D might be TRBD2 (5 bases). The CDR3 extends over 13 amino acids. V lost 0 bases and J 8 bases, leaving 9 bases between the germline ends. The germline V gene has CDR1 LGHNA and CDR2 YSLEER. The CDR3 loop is CASSQDREATQYF. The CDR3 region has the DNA TGCGCCAGCAGCCAAGATCGGGAAGCTACGCAGTATTTT.

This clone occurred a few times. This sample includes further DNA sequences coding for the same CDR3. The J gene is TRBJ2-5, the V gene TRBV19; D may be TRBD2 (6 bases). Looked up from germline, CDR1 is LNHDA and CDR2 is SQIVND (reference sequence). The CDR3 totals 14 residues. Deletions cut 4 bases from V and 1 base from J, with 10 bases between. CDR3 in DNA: TGTGCCAGTAGTACTCCGGGACTCCAAGAGACCCAGTACTTC. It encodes CASSTPGLQETQYF.

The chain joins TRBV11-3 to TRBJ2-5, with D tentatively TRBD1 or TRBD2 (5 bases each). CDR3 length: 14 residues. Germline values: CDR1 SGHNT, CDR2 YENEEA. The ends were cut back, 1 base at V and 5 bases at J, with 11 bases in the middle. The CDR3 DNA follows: TGTGCCAGCAGCTTAGGGCAGGGACGGGAGACCCAGTACTTC. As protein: CASSLGQGRETQYF. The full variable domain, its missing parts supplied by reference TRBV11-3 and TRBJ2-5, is EAGVVQSPRYKIIEKKQPVAFWCNPISGHNTLYWYLQNLGQGPELLIRYENEEAVDDSQLPKDRFSAERLKGVDSTLKIQPAELGDSAVYLCASSLGQGRETQYFGPGTRLLVL.

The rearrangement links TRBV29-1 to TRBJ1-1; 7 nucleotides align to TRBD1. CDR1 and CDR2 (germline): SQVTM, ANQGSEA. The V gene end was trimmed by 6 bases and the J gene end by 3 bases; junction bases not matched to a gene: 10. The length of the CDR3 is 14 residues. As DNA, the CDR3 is TGCAGCGTAGCACAGGGGAGGGTGGACACTGAAGCTTTCTTT. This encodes CSVAQGRVDTEAFF.

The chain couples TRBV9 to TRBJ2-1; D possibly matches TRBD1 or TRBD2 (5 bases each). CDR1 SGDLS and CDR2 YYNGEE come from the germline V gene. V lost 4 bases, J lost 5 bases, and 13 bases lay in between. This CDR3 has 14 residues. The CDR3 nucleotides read TGTGCCAGCAGCCTTGGGGACCGGGACAATGAGCAGTTCTTC. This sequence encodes CASSLGDRDNEQFF.

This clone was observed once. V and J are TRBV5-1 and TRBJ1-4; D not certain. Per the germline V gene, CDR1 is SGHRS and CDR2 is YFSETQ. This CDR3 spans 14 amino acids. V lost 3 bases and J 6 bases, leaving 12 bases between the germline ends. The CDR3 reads CASSSTPGDEKLFF. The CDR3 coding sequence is TGCGCCAGCAGCTCGACCCCCGGGGATGAAAAACTGTTTTTT.

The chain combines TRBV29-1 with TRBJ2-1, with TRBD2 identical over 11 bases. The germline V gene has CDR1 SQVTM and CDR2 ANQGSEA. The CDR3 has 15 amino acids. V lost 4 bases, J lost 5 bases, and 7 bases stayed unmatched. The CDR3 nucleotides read TGCAGCGTTGGGGTCGTAGCGGGAGGGAACAATGAGCAGTTCTTC. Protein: CSVGVVAGGNNEQFF.